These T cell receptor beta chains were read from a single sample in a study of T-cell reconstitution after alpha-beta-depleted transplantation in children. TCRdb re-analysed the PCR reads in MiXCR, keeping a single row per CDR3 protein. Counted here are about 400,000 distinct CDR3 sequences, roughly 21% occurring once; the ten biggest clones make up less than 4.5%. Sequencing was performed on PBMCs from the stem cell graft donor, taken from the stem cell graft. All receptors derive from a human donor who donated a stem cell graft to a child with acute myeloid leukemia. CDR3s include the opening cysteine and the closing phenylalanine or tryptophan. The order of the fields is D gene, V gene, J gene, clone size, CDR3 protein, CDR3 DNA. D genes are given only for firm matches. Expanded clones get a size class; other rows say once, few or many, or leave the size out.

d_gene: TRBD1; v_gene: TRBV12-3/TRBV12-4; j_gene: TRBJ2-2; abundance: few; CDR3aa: CASIKEPTGASNTGELFF; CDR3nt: TGTGCCAGCATCAAAGAGCCGACAGGGGCGTCGAACACCGGGGAGCTGTTTTTT
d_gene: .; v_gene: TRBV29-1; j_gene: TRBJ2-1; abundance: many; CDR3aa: CSLGENGQFF; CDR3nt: TGCAGCCTAGGGGAAAATGGGCAGTTCTTC
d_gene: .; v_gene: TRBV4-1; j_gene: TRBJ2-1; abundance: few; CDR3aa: CASSLYPYNEQFF; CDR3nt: TGCGCCAGCAGCCTGTACCCCTACAATGAGCAGTTCTTC
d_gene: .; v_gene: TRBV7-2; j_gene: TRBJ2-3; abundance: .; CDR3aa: CASSTRESTDTQYF; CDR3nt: TGTGCCAGCAGCACCCGGGAGAGCACAGATACGCAGTATTTT
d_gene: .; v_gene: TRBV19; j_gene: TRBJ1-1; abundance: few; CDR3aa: CASRRTGMNTEAFF; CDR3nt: TGTGCCAGTAGGCGAACGGGAATGAACACTGAAGCTTTCTTT
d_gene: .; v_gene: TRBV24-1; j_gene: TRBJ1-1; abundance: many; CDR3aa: CATSPAGADDTEAFF; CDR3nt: TGTGCCACCAGTCCGGCAGGGGCGGACGACACTGAAGCTTTCTTT
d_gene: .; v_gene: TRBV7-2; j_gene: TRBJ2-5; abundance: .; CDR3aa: CASSLVGGPAPTETQYF; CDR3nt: TGTGCCAGCAGCTTAGTGGGGGGACCGGCCCCCACAGAGACCCAGTACTTC
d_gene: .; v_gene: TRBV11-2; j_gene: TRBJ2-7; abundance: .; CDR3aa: CASSLVMDSSYEQYF; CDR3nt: TGTGCCAGCAGCTTAGTGATGGACAGCTCCTACGAGCAGTACTTC
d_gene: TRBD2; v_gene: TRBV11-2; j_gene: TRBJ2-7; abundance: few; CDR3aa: CASSSESRLAGADEQYF; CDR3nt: TGTGCCAGCAGCTCAGAAAGCCGACTAGCGGGAGCGGACGAGCAGTACTTC
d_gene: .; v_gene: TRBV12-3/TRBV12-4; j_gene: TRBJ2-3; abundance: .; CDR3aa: CASSQLGGGVGGDTQYF; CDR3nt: TGTGCCAGCAGCCAACTGGGAGGAGGGGTCGGAGGAGATACGCAGTATTTT
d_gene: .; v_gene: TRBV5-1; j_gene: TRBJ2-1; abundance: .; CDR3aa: CASSPRTDPSYNEQFF; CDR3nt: TGCGCCAGCAGCCCACGGACAGATCCTTCCTACAATGAGCAGTTCTTC
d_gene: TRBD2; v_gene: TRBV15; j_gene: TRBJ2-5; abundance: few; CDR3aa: CATSRPLAGEGTQYF; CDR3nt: TGTGCCACCAGCAGACCCTTAGCGGGAGAGGGGACCCAGTACTTC
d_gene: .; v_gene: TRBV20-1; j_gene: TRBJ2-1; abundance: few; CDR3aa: CSASHSYNEQFF; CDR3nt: TGCAGTGCTAGCCATTCCTACAATGAGCAGTTCTTC
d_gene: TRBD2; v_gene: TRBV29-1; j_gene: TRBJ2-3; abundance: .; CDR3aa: CSAERGPSGVTDTQYF; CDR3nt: TGCAGCGCCGAAAGGGGGCCTAGCGGGGTCACAGATACGCAGTATTTT
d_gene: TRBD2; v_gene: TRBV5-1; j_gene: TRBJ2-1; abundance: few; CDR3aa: CASSLVGGRGDEQFF; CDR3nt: TGCGCCAGCAGCTTGGTTGGCGGGAGGGGGGATGAGCAGTTCTTC
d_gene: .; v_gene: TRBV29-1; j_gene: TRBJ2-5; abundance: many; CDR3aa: CSVEEGGRAFQETQYF; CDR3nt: TGCAGCGTTGAAGAGGGGGGCAGGGCCTTCCAAGAGACCCAGTACTTC
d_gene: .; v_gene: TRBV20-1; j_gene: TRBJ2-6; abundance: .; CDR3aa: CSATLQGVGVLTF; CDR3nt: TGCAGTGCCACTCTACAGGGTGTTGGCGTCCTGACTTTC
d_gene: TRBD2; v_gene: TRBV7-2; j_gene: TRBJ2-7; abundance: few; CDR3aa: CASSLAGLAVSSYEQYF; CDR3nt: TGTGCCAGCAGCTTAGCGGGACTAGCGGTGAGCTCCTACGAGCAGTACTTC
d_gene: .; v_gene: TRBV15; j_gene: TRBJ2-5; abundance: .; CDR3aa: CATSRVGGGETQYF; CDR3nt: TGTGCCACCAGCAGAGTAGGAGGAGGGGAGACCCAGTACTTC
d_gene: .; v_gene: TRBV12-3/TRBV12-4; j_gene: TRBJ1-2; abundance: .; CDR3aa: CASSVWVPSHPAGGYTF; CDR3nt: TGTGCCAGCAGCGTTTGGGTCCCTTCTCATCCTGCTGGGGGCTACACCTTC
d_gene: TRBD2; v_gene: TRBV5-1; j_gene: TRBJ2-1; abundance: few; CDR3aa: CASSSRGGASYNEQFF; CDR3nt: TGCGCCAGCAGCTCCCGGGGGGGGGCCTCCTACAATGAGCAGTTCTTC
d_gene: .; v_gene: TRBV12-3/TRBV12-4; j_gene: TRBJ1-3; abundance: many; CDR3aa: CASRQHGLSGNTIYF; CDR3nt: TGTGCCAGCAGGCAACATGGACTCTCTGGAAACACCATATATTTT
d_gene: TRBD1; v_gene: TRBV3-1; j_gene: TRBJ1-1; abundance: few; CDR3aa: CASSPTDRTNMNTEAFF; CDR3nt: TGTGCCAGCAGCCCAACGGACAGGACAAACATGAACACTGAAGCTTTCTTT
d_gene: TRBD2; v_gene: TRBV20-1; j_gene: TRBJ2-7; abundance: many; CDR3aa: CSARLAGAAYEQYF; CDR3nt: TGCAGTGCTAGACTAGCGGGAGCTGCCTACGAGCAGTACTTC
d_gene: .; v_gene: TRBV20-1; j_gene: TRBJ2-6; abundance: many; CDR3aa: CSARDRGTGANVLTF; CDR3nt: TGCAGTGCTAGAGATCGGGGGACTGGGGCCAACGTCCTGACTTTC
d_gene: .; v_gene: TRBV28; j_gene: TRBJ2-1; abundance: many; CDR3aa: CASSLPRSLTYNEQFF; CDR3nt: TGTGCCAGCAGTTTACCCAGAAGCTTAACCTACAATGAGCAGTTCTTC
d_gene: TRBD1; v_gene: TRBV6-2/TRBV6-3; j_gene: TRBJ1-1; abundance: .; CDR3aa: CASSQGGKGTEAFF; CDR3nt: TGTGCCAGCAGCCAAGGGGGCAAGGGCACTGAAGCTTTCTTT
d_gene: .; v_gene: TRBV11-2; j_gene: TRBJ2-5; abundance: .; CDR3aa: CASTPELAQETQYF; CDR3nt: TGTGCCAGCACCCCGGAGTTAGCCCAAGAGACCCAGTACTTC
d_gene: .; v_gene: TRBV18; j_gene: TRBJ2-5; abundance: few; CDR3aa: CASSPRGVAETQYF; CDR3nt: TGTGCCAGCTCACCACGCGGGGTTGCAGAGACCCAGTACTTC
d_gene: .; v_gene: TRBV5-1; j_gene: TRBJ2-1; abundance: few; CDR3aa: CASSTYRSSYNEQFF; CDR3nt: TGCGCCAGCAGCACCTACAGGAGCTCCTACAATGAGCAGTTCTTC
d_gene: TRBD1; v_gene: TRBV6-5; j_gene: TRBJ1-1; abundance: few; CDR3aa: CASSSGTGVGTEAFF; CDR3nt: TGTGCCAGCAGCTCCGGGACAGGGGTCGGCACTGAAGCTTTCTTT
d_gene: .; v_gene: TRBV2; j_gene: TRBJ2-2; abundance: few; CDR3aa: CASRALINTGELFF; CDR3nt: TGTGCCAGCAGGGCCCTAATTAACACCGGGGAGCTGTTTTTT
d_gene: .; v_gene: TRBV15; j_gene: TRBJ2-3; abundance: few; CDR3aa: CATSRGGTTDTQYF; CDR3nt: TGTGCCACCAGCAGAGGGGGGACCACAGATACGCAGTATTTT
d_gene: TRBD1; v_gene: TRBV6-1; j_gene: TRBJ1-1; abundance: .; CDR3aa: CASRTTGGNTEAFF; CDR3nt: TGTGCCAGCAGGACAACAGGGGGCAACACTGAAGCTTTCTTT
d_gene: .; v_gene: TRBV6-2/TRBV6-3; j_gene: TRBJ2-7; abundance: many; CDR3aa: CASSYPPGDLSYEQYF; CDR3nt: TGTGCCAGCAGTTACCCGCCTGGTGATCTCTCCTACGAGCAGTACTTC
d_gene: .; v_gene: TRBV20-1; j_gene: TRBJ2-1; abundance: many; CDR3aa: CSARLLRSYNEQFF; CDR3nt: TGCAGTGCTAGATTACTCCGATCCTACAATGAGCAGTTCTTC
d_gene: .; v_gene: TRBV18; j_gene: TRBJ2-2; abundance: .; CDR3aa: CASSPRLMYDTGELFF; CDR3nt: TGTGCCAGCTCACCACGGCTGATGTATGACACCGGGGAGCTGTTTTTT
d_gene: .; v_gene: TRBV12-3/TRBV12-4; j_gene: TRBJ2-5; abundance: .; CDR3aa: CASSLERWETQYF; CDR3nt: TGTGCCAGCAGTTTAGAGCGCTGGGAGACCCAGTACTTC
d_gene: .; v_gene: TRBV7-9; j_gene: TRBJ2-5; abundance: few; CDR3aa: CASSATSKETQYF; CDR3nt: TGTGCCAGCAGCGCCACTAGTAAAGAGACCCAGTACTTC
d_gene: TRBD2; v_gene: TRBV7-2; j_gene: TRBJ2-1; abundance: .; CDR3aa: CASSLARLAGGKGRSYNEQFF; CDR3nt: TGTGCCAGCAGCTTAGCGCGTCTAGCGGGAGGTAAAGGTCGCTCCTACAATGAGCAGTTCTTC
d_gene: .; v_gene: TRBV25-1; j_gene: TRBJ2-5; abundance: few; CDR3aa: CASSSPWGETQYF; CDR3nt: TGTGCCAGCAGTTCCCCATGGGGGGAGACCCAGTACTTC
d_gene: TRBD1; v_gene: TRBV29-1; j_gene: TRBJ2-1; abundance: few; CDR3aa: CSVEVTGGEVQFF; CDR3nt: TGCAGCGTTGAAGTTACAGGGGGCGAGGTGCAGTTCTTC
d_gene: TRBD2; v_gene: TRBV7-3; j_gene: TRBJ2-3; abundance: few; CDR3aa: CASRPPPRVVAGDFPDTQYF; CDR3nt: TGTGCCAGCCGACCGCCCCCAAGAGTGGTAGCGGGAGATTTTCCAGATACGCAGTATTTT
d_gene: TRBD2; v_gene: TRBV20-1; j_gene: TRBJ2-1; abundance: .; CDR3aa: CSAEGQRGSRNEQFF; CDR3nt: TGCAGTGCCGAAGGGCAGCGGGGTTCTCGGAATGAGCAGTTCTTC
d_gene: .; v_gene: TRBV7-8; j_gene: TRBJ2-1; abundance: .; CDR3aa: CASSLGIGTPLNEQFF; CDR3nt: TGTGCCAGCAGCCTAGGTATTGGGACTCCCCTCAATGAGCAGTTCTTC
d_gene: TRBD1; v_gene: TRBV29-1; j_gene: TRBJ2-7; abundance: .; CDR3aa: CSVSGTGELWEQYF; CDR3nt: TGCAGCGTTTCCGGGACAGGGGAGCTGTGGGAGCAGTACTTC
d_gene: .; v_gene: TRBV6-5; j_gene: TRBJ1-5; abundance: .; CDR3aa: CASSWDTGGNQPQHF; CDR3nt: TGTGCCAGCAGTTGGGACACCGGGGGCAATCAGCCCCAGCATTTT
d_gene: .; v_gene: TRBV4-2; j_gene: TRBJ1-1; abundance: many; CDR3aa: CASSQEGYTGTEAFF; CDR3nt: TGTGCCAGCAGCCAAGAGGGCTACACGGGCACTGAAGCTTTCTTT
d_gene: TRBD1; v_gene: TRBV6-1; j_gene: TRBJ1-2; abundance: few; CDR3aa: CASSDRDRSGYTF; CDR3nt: TGTGCCAGCAGTGACCGGGACAGGAGTGGCTACACCTTC
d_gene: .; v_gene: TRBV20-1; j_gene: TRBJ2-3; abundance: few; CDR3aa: CSAAADRDQAWDTQYF; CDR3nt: TGCAGTGCAGCTGCGGACCGGGACCAGGCTTGGGATACGCAGTATTTT
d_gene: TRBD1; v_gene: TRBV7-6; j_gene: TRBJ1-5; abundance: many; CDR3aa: CASSPLLDRDGNQPQHF; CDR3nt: TGTGCCAGCAGCCCTCTATTGGACAGGGACGGCAATCAGCCCCAGCATTTT
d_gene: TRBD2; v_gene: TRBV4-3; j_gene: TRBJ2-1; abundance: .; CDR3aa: CASSQDRGLELYEQFF; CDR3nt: TGCGCCAGCAGCCAAGATCGTGGACTAGAACTTTATGAGCAGTTCTTC
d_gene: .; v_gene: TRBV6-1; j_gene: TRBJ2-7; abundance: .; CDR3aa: CASRAGSRVYEQYF; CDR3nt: TGTGCCAGCAGGGCCGGGTCCCGGGTGTACGAGCAGTACTTC